Listed here are 17 T cell receptor beta chains from one sample, sequenced in a study of cytomegalovirus exposure and HLA in healthy donors. It was with 60 Vbeta and 13 Jbeta primers that the PCR ran. The method was immunoSEQ multiplex PCR; TCRdb's version includes in-frame clones alone and lacks a portion of them. The profile shows around 50,000 clones, about 70% of them singletons. The sequenced sample was PBMCs. The receptor source for this set is a woman between 45 and 60 years old in good health and CMV-seropositive.

The chain is built from TRBV7-9 and TRBJ2-7, with D possibly TRBD2 on 6 matching bases. The CDR3 has 13 residues. With 4 bases removed from V and 4 bases from J, the gap between germline ends came to 11 bases. The germline gives CDR1 SEHNR, CDR2 FQNEAQ (reference sequence). The CDR3 spells CASSSGVNYEQYF. The CDR3 nucleotides are TGTGCCAGCAGCTCGGGGGTGAATTACGAGCAGTACTTC.

The rearrangement links TRBV27 to TRBJ1-5; the D gene is possibly TRBD1 (5 bases). Germline V CDR1 and CDR2: MNHEY, SMNVEV (reference sequence). The CDR3 runs 12 residues. Trimming shortened V by 8 bases and J by 5 bases, and 10 bases separated the two germline ends. The CDR3 DNA reads TGTGCCAGCGGGGCCTGGGATCAGCCCCAGCATTTT. Amino acids: CASGAWDQPQHF.

This clone was observed once. V gene TRBV21-1 combines with J gene TRBJ1-5; TRBD1 is the table's D call, not checked against the DNA. TRBV21-1 is marked as a pseudogene. There are 14 residues in the CDR3. CDR3 nucleotides: TGTGCCAGCAGCCCGGGACAGGGGAATCAGCCCCAGCATTTT. Its translation is CASSPGQGNQPQHF.

The chain links TRBV7-9 to TRBJ2-2; 9 nucleotides match TRBD1. CDR3 size: 16 residues. Trimming took 5 bases from V and 5 from J; bases not matched to a gene: 9. The V gene's germline CDR1 is SEHNR and CDR2 FQNEAQ (reference sequence). In DNA, the CDR3 is TGTGCCAGCAGCGAAGGGAGGACAGGGGATACCGGGGAGCTGTTTTTT. Translation: CASSEGRTGDTGELFF.

The table lists this clone with a few counts. The chain uses TRBV6-6 and TRBJ2-5; D is perhaps TRBD2 (6 bases). The CDR3 contains 15 residues. V lost 0 bases and J lost 4, with 12 bases in between. Germline V lookup: CDR1 MNHNY, CDR2 SVGAGI (reference sequence). The CDR3 protein is CASSYSAEGGETQYF. CDR3 sequence (DNA): TGTGCCAGCAGTTACTCGGCAGAGGGAGGAGAGACCCAGTACTTC.

The chain has TRBV7-9 and TRBJ2-7; TRBD1 matches at 7 bases. The CDR3 contains 14 residues. J lost 2 bases, V lost 7 bases, and 8 bases had no gene match. Germline V gene lookup returns CDR1 SEHNR and CDR2 FQNEAQ (reference sequence). In DNA, the CDR3 is TGTGCCAGCACCCCTAGGGGGCGCCCCTACGAGCAGTACTTC. This translates into CASTPRGRPYEQYF. The complete variable domain, with remaining parts taken from reference TRBV7-9 and TRBJ2-7, reads DTGVSQNPRHKITKRGQNVTFRCDPISEHNRLYWYRQTLGQGPEFLTYFQNEAQLEKSRLLSDRFSAERPKGSFSTLEIQRTEQGDSAMYLCASTPRGRPYEQYFGPGTRLTVT.

The rearrangement uses TRBV7-6 and TRBJ2-5; 7 nucleotides agree with TRBD1. V was pared by 3 bases and J by 5 bases, with 9 bases of the junction left unmatched. This CDR3 comprises 15 residues. Germline CDR1 is SGHVS and CDR2 is FNYEAQ. The CDR3 protein is CASSFIEGAKETQYF. DNA for the CDR3: TGTGCCAGCAGCTTTATCGAGGGGGCGAAGGAGACCCAGTACTTC.

The chain carries TRBV6-5 and TRBJ2-5, with TRBD1 matching 9 bases. CDR1 and CDR2 from the germline V gene are MNHEY and SVGAGI. The V segment lost 0 bases and the J segment 7 bases; nucleotides outside the gene matches: 6. This CDR3 is built from 15 residues. Here the CDR3 reads CASSYSGQGIVTQYF. The CDR3 bases are TGTGCCAGCAGTTACTCCGGACAGGGGATAGTGACCCAGTACTTC.

The chain employs TRBV13 and TRBJ1-1; weak D call: TRBD1 (5 bases). The CDR3 runs 15 residues. Trimming shortened V by 5 bases and J by 6 bases, and 19 bases separated the two germline ends. Germline assignment: CDR1 PRHDT and CDR2 FYEKMQ (reference sequence). CDR3 nucleotide sequence: TGTGCCAGCAGCGGAGCCGGGGGTACGGGGCCTGAAGCTTTCTTT. It translates to CASSGAGGTGPEAFF. The whole variable domain, remainder taken from reference TRBV13 and TRBJ1-1, is AAGVIQSPRHLIKEKRETATLKCYPIPRHDTVYWYQQGPGQDPQFLISFYEKMQSDKGSIPDRFSAQQFSDYHSELNMSSLELGDSALYFCASSGAGGTGPEAFFGQGTRLTVV.

A single count supports this clone. This chain links TRBV10-2 with TRBJ1-5; 7 bases line up with TRBD1. Per the germline V gene, CDR1 is WSHSY and CDR2 is SAAADI. The CDR3 extends over 13 amino acids. The J segment lost 5 bases and the V segment lost 6 bases, leaving 4 bases of the junction unmatched. CDR3 sequence reads: CASRYTGDQPQHF. The CDR3 DNA reads as TGCGCCAGCAGATATACAGGGGATCAGCCCCAGCATTTT.

This clone was counted only a few times. The chain carries TRBV6-6 and TRBJ1-5; the D gene is possibly TRBD1 (6 bases). The CDR3 runs 15 residues. The germline V and J ends were trimmed by 7 bases and 4 bases, with 17 bases remaining between them. In germline, CDR1 is MNHNY, CDR2 SVGAGI (reference sequence). The CDR3 reads CASTNTGQTNQPQHF. The CDR3 DNA is TGTGCCAGCACTAACACCGGACAGACAAATCAGCCCCAGCATTTT.

The rearrangement uses TRBV28 and TRBJ2-1, with 8 bases identical to TRBD2. The V gene end was trimmed by 2 bases and the J gene end by 7 bases; junction bases not matched to a gene: 4. CDR1 is MDHEN and CDR2 is SYDVKM in the germline V gene. This CDR3 contains 14 residues. Here the CDR3 reads CASSLEVAGNEQFF. The CDR3 DNA follows: TGTGCCAGCAGTTTAGAGGTAGCGGGGAATGAGCAGTTCTTC.

This clone was recorded only once. This rearrangement joins TRBV15 to TRBJ1-1, with D maybe TRBD1 (5 bases). The germline gives CDR1 LNHNV, CDR2 YYDKDF (reference sequence). V was pared by 0 bases and J by 5 bases, with 7 bases between. This CDR3 has 13 residues. The CDR3 reads CATSRDRGTEAFF. The CDR3 nucleotides read TGTGCCACCAGCAGAGATAGGGGTACTGAAGCTTTCTTT.

A few counts support this clone. The V call is TRBV25-1, the J call TRBJ1-1, with D possibly TRBD1 on 5 matching bases. The V gene's germline CDR1 is MGHDK and CDR2 SYGVNS. The V end lost 5 bases, the J end lost 6 bases, and 16 bases lay between the germline ends. The CDR3 runs 14 residues. CDR3 in amino acids: CASSSGGGKAEAFF. The CDR3 coding sequence is TGTGCCAGCAGTTCCGGGGGAGGTAAGGCTGAAGCTTTCTTT.

The V gene is TRBV14, the J gene TRBJ1-6, with no clear D. CDR1 is SGHDN and CDR2 is FVKESK in the germline V gene. V lost 1 base to trimming and J lost 8 bases, with 6 bases between them. CDR3 length equals 13 residues. The CDR3 DNA reads TGTGCCAGCAGCCAAGTTCGGGATTCACCCCTCCACTTT. Protein: CASSQVRDSPLHF.

The chain has TRBV6-6 and TRBJ2-3, with a tentative D call TRBD2 (6 bases). The CDR3 length is 15 residues. V was trimmed by 1 base and J by 2 bases, leaving 10 bases between them. Germline loops: CDR1 MNHNY, CDR2 SVGAGI (reference sequence). CDR3 coding DNA: TGTGCCAGCAGTTACTGGGGACTCAACACAGATACGCAGTATTTT. Amino acid sequence: CASSYWGLNTDTQYF.

The V call is TRBV9, the J call TRBJ1-1; D may be TRBD1 (5 bases). The germline CDR1 and CDR2 sequences are SGDLS and YYNGEE. The CDR3 sequence is 13 residues long. Trimming stripped 4 bases from V and 1 base from J, with 8 bases between. The CDR3 region has the DNA TGTGCCAGCAGCCCGCAGGGGAACACTGAAGCTTTCTTT. This translates into CASSPQGNTEAFF.